Shown below are 26 T cell receptor beta chains from a single sample sequenced in a study of multiple sclerosis patients with progressive multifocal leukoencephalopathy. Method: immunoSEQ multiplex PCR; TCRdb's copy keeps in-frame clones and lacks some. The table lists 25,000 to 30,000 clones, 88% of them singletons. Time point reported: before natalizumab initiation. Sequenced sample: PBMCs. These receptors were collected from a human donor with multiple sclerosis.

V gene TRBV27 combines with J gene TRBJ1-6; the D is unclear. The CDR3 covers 13 residues. Trimming left V 5 bases short and J 9 bases short, with 11 bases between. The germline CDR1 and CDR2 sequences are MNHEY and SMNVEV (reference sequence). The CDR3 DNA reads TGTGCCAGCAGTCTGGGGAGAAGTTCACCCCTCCACTTT. Translating it yields CASSLGRSSPLHF.

The rearrangement joins TRBV2 to TRBJ2-4, with a weak D call TRBD2 (6 bases). Trimming pared 7 bases from V and 0 bases from J, leaving 13 bases between. CDR3 length equals 15 residues. CDR1 SNHLY and CDR2 FYNNEI come from the germline V gene. CDR3 protein: CASTGTFLAKNIQYF. CDR3 DNA sequence: TGTGCCAGCACCGGGACTTTCTTAGCCAAAAACATTCAGTACTTC.

The chain joins TRBV18 to TRBJ2-2, with D maybe TRBD1 (5 bases). Trimming left V 6 bases short and J 1 base short, with 12 bases between. Germline-derived CDR1 and CDR2 are KGHSH and LQKENI. The length of the CDR3 is 15 residues. The CDR3 protein is CASSQDSLNTGELFF. In nucleotides, the CDR3 is TGTGCCAGCTCTCAAGACAGCCTGAACACCGGGGAGCTGTTTTTT.

The chain uses TRBV20-1 and TRBJ2-1; TRBD1 agrees at 7 bases. The CDR3 sequence is 11 residues long. The J segment lost 15 bases and the V segment lost 6 bases, leaving 11 bases of the junction unmatched. Germline CDR1 and CDR2: DFQATT and SNEGSKA (reference sequence). The CDR3 region has the DNA TGCAGTGCCGCATCGACAGGGCCAGGGTTCTTC. Translated: CSAASTGPGFF.

The chain couples TRBV7-2 to TRBJ2-1; D is possibly TRBD2 (6 bases). The CDR3 extends over 16 amino acids. V was pared by 2 bases and J by 1 base, with 12 bases between. The germline V gene has CDR1 SGHTA and CDR2 FQGNSA. The CDR3 spells CASSLLGGDSYNEQFF. The DNA of the CDR3 is TGTGCCAGCAGCTTACTTGGCGGGGATTCCTACAATGAGCAGTTCTTC.

This clone was counted only a few times. J is TRBJ2-7 and V is TRBV19; maybe TRBD1 (5 bases). Trimming left V 5 bases short and J 7 bases short, with 15 bases between. Germline V gene data show CDR1 as LNHDA and CDR2 as SQIVND (reference sequence). This CDR3 spans 13 amino acids. The CDR3 DNA sequence: TGTGCCAGTAGTCAACAGGCAGTACGAGAGCAGTACTTC. Amino acids: CASSQQAVREQYF.

The chain couples TRBV28 to TRBJ1-1; D gene ambiguous. The CDR3 is 14 residues long. Trimming removed 7 bases at V and 0 bases at J, with 12 bases between. Germline V gene data show CDR1 as MDHEN and CDR2 as SYDVKM. As DNA, the CDR3 is TGTGCCAGCATCTATACAGCCATGAACACTGAAGCTTTCTTT. Translating gives CASIYTAMNTEAFF.

The chain couples TRBV6-1 to TRBJ2-7; 7 nucleotides agree with TRBD1. With V trimmed by 5 bases and J by 2 bases, 9 bases remained unmatched. The CDR3 has 15 residues. CDR1 and CDR2 (germline): MNHNS, SASEGT. CDR3 sequence reads: CASSPFIGQAYEQYF. CDR3 in DNA: TGTGCCAGCAGTCCTTTCATCGGACAGGCCTACGAGCAGTACTTC.

This sequence joins TRBV28 and TRBJ2-2; D is tentatively TRBD1 or TRBD2 (5 bases each). There are 12 residues in the CDR3. CDR1 is MDHEN, CDR2 SYDVKM, per germline. Deletions cut 8 bases from V and 6 bases from J, with 10 bases between. CDR3 nucleotides: TGTGCCAGCCGTAAGGGACCCGGGGAGCTGTTTTTT. Translation: CASRKGPGELFF.

The chain has TRBV7-8 and TRBJ2-5, with D maybe TRBD1 (5 bases). The V end lost 5 bases, the J end lost 1 base, and 8 bases lay between the germline ends. The germline V gene encodes CDR1 SGHVS and CDR2 FQNEAQ. CDR3 length: 13 amino acids. This CDR3 is CASSRQSQETQYF. The CDR3 region has the DNA TGTGCCAGCAGCCGACAGAGCCAAGAGACCCAGTACTTC.

The chain recombines TRBV6-1 with TRBJ1-2; 7 positions match TRBD1. The trim removed 6 bases at V and 4 bases at J, leaving 8 bases unmatched. The length of the CDR3 is 14 residues. From germline, CDR1 is MNHNS and CDR2 SASEGT. Here the CDR3 reads CASSLNRGPYGYTF. The CDR3 DNA follows: TGTGCCAGCAGCCTCAACAGGGGACCCTATGGCTACACCTTC.

CDR3 region: CAVGADRRDEQYF. In DNA form, the CDR3 reads TGTGCCGTGGGGGCCGACCGGCGAGACGAGCAGTACTTC. J is TRBJ2-7 and V is TRBV27, with D tentatively TRBD1 (6 bases). V lost 11 bases and J lost 5, with 19 bases in between. Germline CDR1 is MNHEY and CDR2 is SMNVEV (reference sequence). The CDR3 has 13 amino acids.

This CDR3 reads CASSWTSESYEQYF. In DNA form, the CDR3 reads TGTGCCAGCAGTTGGACTAGCGAGTCCTACGAGCAGTACTTC. The V call is TRBV6-5, the J call TRBJ2-7; 9 bases agree with TRBD2. There are 14 residues in the CDR3. The J segment lost 1 base and the V segment lost 4 bases, leaving 2 bases of the junction unmatched. From germline, CDR1 is MNHEY and CDR2 SVGAGI.

A few counts support this clone. The rearrangement joins TRBV7-9 to TRBJ1-3; D not resolved. The V gene's germline CDR1 is SEHNR and CDR2 FQNEAQ (reference sequence). The CDR3 covers 13 residues. The V end lost 4 bases, the J end lost 8 bases, and 12 bases lay between the germline ends. CDR3 nucleotide sequence: TGTGCCAGCAGCTCCCACCCTGCGGACACCATATATTTT. The encoded protein is CASSSHPADTIYF.

This clone was recorded once. The rearrangement links TRBV4-2 to TRBJ1-6; no clear D gene. This CDR3 spans 15 amino acids. CDR1 is LGHNA, CDR2 YNFKEQ, per germline. Trimming shortened V by 1 base and J by 10 bases, and 14 bases separated the two germline ends. CDR3: CASSQGTHLGSPLHF. The CDR3 region has the DNA TGTGCCAGCAGCCAAGGGACGCACCTGGGATCACCCCTCCACTTT.

This clone was seen a handful of times. The chain employs TRBV6-1 and TRBJ1-1; 10 positions agree with TRBD1. Germline V gene data show CDR1 as MNHNS and CDR2 as SASEGT. This CDR3 contains 12 residues. Trimming removed 10 bases from V and 8 bases from J; junction bases left unmatched: 7. CDR3 in DNA: TGTGCCACCAGGACAGGGGGGTTAGAAGCTTTCTTT. Protein product: CATRTGGLEAFF.

Here the CDR3 reads CASSQEHRGLPYNEQFF. The CDR3 DNA follows: TGCGCCAGCAGCCAAGAGCACAGGGGGCTTCCTTACAATGAGCAGTTCTTC. J is TRBJ2-1 and V is TRBV4-3, with 9 positions matching TRBD1. This CDR3 contains 17 residues. The J segment lost 4 bases and the V segment lost 0 bases, leaving 7 bases of the junction unmatched. Germline CDR1 is LGHNA and CDR2 is YSLEER.

The chain employs TRBV18 and TRBJ1-3; a weak D match, TRBD1 (6 bases). V lost 4 bases and J 1 base, leaving 11 bases between the germline ends. Germline lookup yields CDR1 KGHSH and CDR2 LQKENI. This CDR3 has 15 amino acids. CDR3 loop: CASSLQQGSGNTIYF. CDR3 nucleotide sequence: TGTGCCAGCTCACTTCAACAGGGATCTGGAAACACCATATATTTT.

The gene calls are TRBV6-5 and TRBJ2-5; 9 bases match TRBD2. Per germline, CDR1 MNHEY and CDR2 SVGAGI. CDR3 length: 15 residues. The J segment lost 3 bases and the V segment lost 6 bases, leaving 8 bases of the junction unmatched. The CDR3 loop reads CASRPGLARKETQYF. In DNA, the CDR3 is TGTGCCAGCAGACCGGGACTAGCCCGAAAAGAGACCCAGTACTTC.

CDR3: CASSERDRDEKLFF. The CDR3 region has the DNA TGTGCCAGCAGTGAGAGGGACAGGGATGAAAAACTGTTTTTT. The chain carries TRBV25-1 and TRBJ1-4; 9 bases align to TRBD1. The CDR3 extends over 14 amino acids. Germline V gives CDR1 MGHDK, CDR2 SYGVNS. Trimming cost V 3 bases and J 6 bases; bases outside gene matches: 2.

V is TRBV4-1 and J is TRBJ2-7, with D possibly being TRBD2 (5 bases). CDR3 length: 16 residues. The germline CDR1 and CDR2 sequences are MGHRA and YSYEKL. V lost 1 base to trimming and J lost 0 bases, with 13 bases between them. The CDR3 is CASSQVLGVSSYEQYF. The CDR3 DNA reads TGCGCCAGCAGCCAAGTTCTCGGGGTAAGCTCCTACGAGCAGTACTTC.

The genes are TRBV10-1 and TRBJ1-2; the D is unclear. The CDR3 contains 13 residues. Trimming took off 2 bases at V and 7 bases at J, with 11 bases between the two ends. Germline CDR1 and CDR2: WNHNN and SYGVQD (reference sequence). The CDR3 loop reads CASSEAESSGYTF. For the CDR3, the DNA is TGCGCCAGCAGTGAGGCGGAAAGCTCTGGCTACACCTTC.

The V and J genes are TRBV10-3 and TRBJ2-7, with 7 bases identical to TRBD1. The CDR3 runs to 13 residues. V lost 3 bases, J lost 5 bases, and 4 bases stayed unmatched. Germline CDR1 is ENHRY and CDR2 is SYGVKD. The CDR3 protein is CAISDRQGDEQYF. CDR3 nucleotide sequence: TGTGCCATCAGTGACCGACAGGGAGACGAGCAGTACTTC.

The V gene is TRBV14, the J gene TRBJ1-2, with TRBD1 as a possible D gene (5 bases). The germline V and J ends were trimmed by 0 bases and 5 bases, with 19 bases remaining between them. This CDR3 has 17 residues. The germline V gene encodes CDR1 SGHDN and CDR2 FVKESK. The CDR3 bases are TGTGCCAGCAGCCAAGACGCAAAAGGGACCCTTATATATGGCTACACCTTC. Encoded protein: CASSQDAKGTLIYGYTF.

This chain uses TRBV2 with TRBJ2-1; D is undetermined. This CDR3 spans 11 amino acids. V dropped 6 bases and J dropped 8 bases, with 8 bases sitting between them. CDR1 and CDR2 from the germline V gene are SNHLY and FYNNEI. The DNA for the CDR3 is TGTGCCAGCAGCCTCCCTGATGAGCAGTTCTTC. Translation gives CASSLPDEQFF.

The rearrangement joins TRBV19 to TRBJ1-1; D not resolved. The ends were cut back, 5 bases at V and 0 bases at J, with 16 bases in the middle. In germline, CDR1 is LNHDA, CDR2 SQIVND (reference sequence). The CDR3 consists of 16 residues. The CDR3 bases are TGTGCCAGTAGTGGTTTCGAGGAGTCCCTGAACACTGAAGCTTTCTTT. Translating gives CASSGFEESLNTEAFF.